These 32 T cell receptor beta chains originate from one sample sequenced in a study of Graves' ophthalmopathy and Graves' hyperthyroidism. TCR beta CDR3 amplification used RNA transcripts. Scientists carried out first-round RT-PCR using HTBI primers and then a second-round multiplex PCR. One entry per CDR3 protein, called by TCRdb with MiXCR from the multiplex PCR reads. Altogether roughly 610,000 distinct CDR3 sequences are present, over 20% being singletons, with the ten largest covering approximately 7.7%. Sequenced: peripheral blood. The receptors originated from a woman under 30 with stable Graves' hyperthyroidism. Some clones in this sample may be carry-over from other donors' samples.

The chain combines TRBV29-1 with TRBJ2-7, with D perhaps matching TRBD1 or TRBD2 (6 bases each). The germline V gene encodes CDR1 SQVTM and CDR2 ANQGSEA. The CDR3 totals 13 residues. The V end was cut by 6 bases, the J end by 3 bases, with 15 bases between. CDR3 sequence reads: CSVSSRGGYEQYF. As DNA, the CDR3 is TGCAGCGTCTCAAGCAGGGGAGGCTACGAGCAGTACTTC.

This clonotype was seen ten or more times. The chain links TRBV10-3 to TRBJ1-2, with 7 bases fitting TRBD1. The V gene's germline CDR1 is ENHRY and CDR2 SYGVKD. The CDR3 has 18 amino acids. V gave up 7 bases and J gave up 0 bases; unmatched junction bases: 17. The CDR3 bases are TGTGCCATCACTACCCCCCCGGGGCTGGGACAGTCTAACTATGGCTACACCTTC. This encodes CAITTPPGLGQSNYGYTF.

The chain employs TRBV29-1 and TRBJ1-2; D gene ambiguous. V lost 3 bases and J lost 4, with 12 bases in between. Germline values: CDR1 SQVTM, CDR2 ANQGSEA. CDR3 length equals 13 residues. The CDR3 loop is CSVEVYQTYGYTF. The CDR3 DNA reads as TGCAGCGTTGAGGTTTACCAGACCTATGGCTACACCTTC.

At least ten counts were recorded for this clonotype. The chain recombines TRBV28 with TRBJ1-2; 7 positions match TRBD1. Germline V CDR1 and CDR2: MDHEN, SYDVKM. The V and J ends lost 6 bases and 4 bases, in that order; junction bases with no gene match: 8. The length of the CDR3 is 14 residues. The CDR3 is CASSQGGGAYGYTF. For the CDR3, the DNA is TGTGCCAGCAGCCAGGGGGGGGGGGCCTATGGCTACACCTTC.

The sample holds many counts of this clonotype. This rearrangement joins TRBV5-1 to TRBJ2-5; TRBD2 matches at 7 bases. The CDR3 sequence is 13 residues long. Trimming took 4 bases from V and 5 from J; bases not matched to a gene: 5. Per the germline V gene, CDR1 is SGHRS and CDR2 is YFSETQ. CDR3 protein: CASSVRLAETQYF. The DNA of the CDR3 is TGCGCCAGCAGCGTCCGACTAGCTGAGACCCAGTACTTC.

V gene TRBV6-1 combines with J gene TRBJ1-5, with D possibly being TRBD1 (5 bases). V shed 6 bases and J shed 2 bases, with 14 bases lying between them. The CDR3 is 15 amino acids. CDR1 and CDR2 from the germline V gene are MNHNS and SASEGT. The CDR3 bases are TGTGCCAGCAGCGGCGGGGGTACGGGCAATCAGCCCCAGCATTTT. Translating gives CASSGGGTGNQPQHF.

This clonotype showed up many times. The chain carries TRBV7-2 and TRBJ2-5; tentatively, D is TRBD1 (6 bases). In germline, CDR1 is SGHTA, CDR2 FQGNSA. V dropped 7 bases and J dropped 7 bases, with 10 bases sitting between them. The length of the CDR3 is 11 residues. The CDR3 DNA follows: TGTGCCAGCAAGGGGGAGATGACCCAGTACTTC. Translation gives CASKGEMTQYF.

This clonotype has at least ten counts. The DNA for the CDR3 is TGTGCCAGCAGTCTTGGGGGCGGTAGAGAAGCTTTCTTT. Encoded protein: CASSLGGGREAFF. The V gene is TRBV6-5, the J gene TRBJ1-1, with D possibly being TRBD1 (6 bases). Germline V gene data show CDR1 as MNHEY and CDR2 as SVGAGI. The CDR3 spans 13 residues. V was clipped by 5 bases and J by 8 bases, with 15 bases between them.

This clonotype was seen only a few times. This sequence joins TRBV6-1 and TRBJ1-1; the D is unclear. V lost 2 bases and J 2 bases, leaving 15 bases between the germline ends. CDR3 length: 16 amino acids. From germline, CDR1 is MNHNS and CDR2 SASEGT. The CDR3 DNA sequence: TGTGCCAGCAGTGAATTATTCGGAACAGATAACACTGAAGCTTTCTTT. Its translation: CASSELFGTDNTEAFF.

This clonotype was picked up a small number of times. The chain couples TRBV20-1 to TRBJ2-7; D is possibly TRBD2 (6 bases). The CDR3 is 17 amino acids. CDR1 is DFQATT, CDR2 SNEGSKA, per germline (reference sequence). The ends were cut back, 1 base at V and 0 bases at J, with 19 bases in the middle. The CDR3 loop is CSARGQSGSYSSYEQYF. CDR3 in DNA: TGCAGTGCTAGAGGTCAAAGCGGGTCTTATAGCTCCTACGAGCAGTACTTC.

This clonotype was detected only a few times. The chain carries TRBV15 and TRBJ2-5; 11 bases map to TRBD2. This CDR3 is built from 16 residues. The junction had 6 bases not matched to a gene; V was cut back by 1 base and J by 5 bases. Germline CDR1 is LNHNV and CDR2 is YYDKDF (reference sequence). The CDR3 coding sequence is TGTGCCACCAGCAGAGGACTAGCGGGGCTCCGGGAGACCCAGTACTTC. Protein sequence: CATSRGLAGLRETQYF.

In regard to this clonotype: The junction differs from germline at one of its ends, possibly a read error. The chain combines TRBV2 with TRBJ1-1, with D perhaps matching TRBD1 (5 bases). There are 13 residues in the CDR3. Germline V gives CDR1 SNHLY, CDR2 FYNNEI. In nucleotides, the CDR3 is TGTGTCAGCGAGGACCGCGGGGGCACTGAAGCTTTCTTT. Amino acid sequence: CVSEDRGGTEAFF.

Many counts were recorded for this clonotype. The V gene is TRBV25-1, the J gene TRBJ1-5, with D unclear. CDR1 is MGHDK and CDR2 is SYGVNS in the germline V gene. This CDR3 contains 13 residues. V was trimmed by 4 bases and J by 2 bases, leaving 6 bases between them. CDR3 in DNA: TGTGCCAGCAGTGGTAAGGGCAATCAGCCCCAGCATTTT. It yields the protein CASSGKGNQPQHF.

Ten or more counts support this clonotype. The chain recombines TRBV29-1 with TRBJ2-7, with TRBD1 matching over 9 bases. The CDR3 spans 14 residues. Germline CDR1 reads SQVTM; CDR2 reads ANQGSEA. J was trimmed by 6 bases and V by 3 bases; bases with no gene match: 9. The CDR3 bases are TGCAGCGTTGAGGGGACAGGGCGTCTCTCCGAGCAGTACTTC. Amino acids: CSVEGTGRLSEQYF.

Concerning this clonotype: A clone one base away is much larger, so this may be a read error. A read error is likely, as this CDR3 ends without the conserved phenylalanine or tryptophan. The genes are TRBV9 and TRBJ2-7; TRBD2 agrees at 14 bases. The CDR3 is 16 residues long. Trimming cost V 3 bases and J 6 bases; bases outside gene matches: 8. CDR1 SGDLS and CDR2 YYNGEE come from the germline V gene. This chain's CDR3 is CASSATSGRAWGEQYY. The CDR3 DNA sequence: TGTGCCAGCAGCGCGACTAGCGGGAGGGCATGGGGCGAGCAGTACTAC.

This clonotype has a count of ten or more. The rearrangement joins TRBV6-2 or TRBV6-3 to TRBJ2-5, with 8 positions matching TRBD1. Unmatched junction bases numbered 3, after V lost 4 bases and J lost 2 bases. Germline assignment: CDR1 MNHEY and CDR2 SVGEGT. This CDR3 is built from 14 residues. CDR3: CASSSWTGQETQYF. For the CDR3, the DNA is TGTGCCAGCAGTTCCTGGACAGGGCAAGAGACCCAGTACTTC.

In its sample, this clonotype was seen many times. The V and J genes are TRBV12-3 or TRBV12-4 and TRBJ2-5; no definite D call. Between the trimmed V and J ends, which lost 6 bases and 1 base, there was a span of 12 bases. CDR3 length equals 14 residues. The CDR3 here is CASSPSGSQETQYF. CDR3 DNA sequence: TGTGCCAGCAGCCCCTCGGGCAGCCAAGAGACCCAGTACTTC.

The gene calls are TRBV6-1 and TRBJ1-5; D not certain. CDR3 length: 13 amino acids. V gave up 7 bases and J gave up 3 bases, with 10 bases separating them. Germline V gene data show CDR1 as MNHNS and CDR2 as SASEGT. The CDR3 reads CASTVRNNQPQHF. Written as DNA, the CDR3 is TGTGCCAGCACAGTTCGGAACAATCAGCCCCAGCATTTT.

This clonotype was detected ten times or more. V gene TRBV10-3 combines with J gene TRBJ2-7, with D maybe TRBD2 (6 bases). The germline gives CDR1 ENHRY, CDR2 SYGVKD. This CDR3 spans 15 amino acids. Trimming pared 2 bases from V and 3 bases from J, leaving 14 bases between. The CDR3 nucleotides are TGTGCCATCAGTGAGCGCTCGGGAGCCCTCTACGAGCAGTACTTC. Translating gives CAISERSGALYEQYF.

The chain has TRBV11-3 and TRBJ2-7, with 7 bases lining up with TRBD1. Germline loops: CDR1 SGHNT, CDR2 YENEEA. V was pared by 7 bases and J by 2 bases, with 2 bases of the junction left unmatched. This CDR3 spans 12 amino acids. CDR3 nucleotide sequence: TGTGCCAGCAAAGGGACAGCCTACGAGCAGTACTTC. Translated, it gives CASKGTAYEQYF.

This chain joins TRBV6-1 and TRBJ1-1, with TRBD1 matching 7 bases. Germline CDR1 reads MNHNS; CDR2 reads SASEGT. J was trimmed by 4 bases and V by 2 bases; bases with no gene match: 7. The CDR3 length is 15 residues. Here the CDR3 reads CASSESTGVGTEAFF. The CDR3 coding sequence is TGTGCCAGCAGTGAAAGCACAGGGGTGGGCACTGAAGCTTTCTTT.

This clonotype appeared many times. The chain carries TRBV19 and TRBJ1-2; D gene unclear. Looked up from germline, CDR1 is LNHDA and CDR2 is SQIVND (reference sequence). CDR3 length equals 12 residues. Between the trimmed V and J ends, which lost 7 bases and 4 bases, there was a span of 10 bases. The CDR3 protein is CASTPAGYGYTF. The CDR3 DNA follows: TGTGCCAGTACACCGGCAGGCTATGGCTACACCTTC.

This clonotype has ten or more counts. The rearrangement uses TRBV2 and TRBJ1-5, with D perhaps TRBD1 (5 bases). The CDR3 covers 14 residues. Trimming removed 1 base at V and 7 bases at J, with 11 bases between. Germline-derived CDR1 and CDR2 are SNHLY and FYNNEI. The CDR3 protein is CASSEGDGRQPQHF. The CDR3, as DNA: TGTGCCAGCAGTGAAGGGGACGGGAGGCAGCCCCAGCATTTT.

This clonotype occurred many times. This sequence joins TRBV12-3 or TRBV12-4 and TRBJ2-5; D not certain. Trimming stripped 5 bases from V and 5 bases from J, with 15 bases between. CDR3 length: 14 residues. Here the CDR3 DNA reads TGTGCCAGCAGTGAGACGGGTATGGGGGAGACCCAGTACTTC. Protein: CASSETGMGETQYF.

Points on this clonotype: Without the conserved terminal phenylalanine or tryptophan, this CDR3 likely stems from a read error. This chain links TRBV11-1 with TRBJ2-2; D is uncertain. Deletions cut 5 bases from V and 2 bases from J, with 18 bases between. Germline loops: CDR1 SGHAT, CDR2 FQDESV (reference sequence). This CDR3 has 17 amino acids. For the CDR3, the DNA is TGTGCCAGCAGCCGCCACGCCGGGCCATACAACACCGGGGAGCTGTTTGTT. Translation: CASSRHAGPYNTGELFV.

To note about this clonotype: A read error may produce the germline difference seen at one junction end. This CDR3 reads CANSPPGGEAFF. The CDR3 DNA follows: TGTGCCAACAGTCCCCCGGGGGGTGAAGCTTTCTTC. This sequence joins TRBV28 and TRBJ1-1; possible D gene TRBD1, 5 bases. Germline lookup yields CDR1 MDHEN and CDR2 SYDVKM. The CDR3 has 12 residues. Supplemented by reference TRBV28 and TRBJ1-1, the full variable domain reads DVKVTQSSRYLVKRTGEKVFLECVQDMDHENMFWYRQDPGLGLRLIYFSYDVKMKEKGDIPEGYSVSREKKERFSLILESASTNQTSMYLCANSPPGGEAFFGQGTRLTVV.

The J gene is TRBJ2-2, the V gene TRBV3-1; possible D gene TRBD1, 5 bases. CDR1 is LGHDT, CDR2 YNNKEL, per germline (reference sequence). The V and J ends lost 4 bases and 6 bases respectively, with 12 bases between them. This CDR3 comprises 14 residues. The CDR3 sequence: CASSLKTVPGELFF. The CDR3 DNA sequence: TGTGCCAGCAGCCTTAAGACAGTCCCCGGGGAGCTGTTTTTT.

In its sample, this clonotype was seen once. A read error may be the cause here, since a much bigger clone is one base away. This chain uses TRBV4-2 with TRBJ1-2; D is perhaps TRBD1 (5 bases). The CDR3 covers 17 residues. V lost 0 bases and J 1 base, leaving 15 bases between the germline ends. Per the germline V gene, CDR1 is LGHNA and CDR2 is YNFKEQ. CDR3 DNA sequence: TGTGCCAGCAGCCAAGATTTGTTAGGGGCCTTTAACTATGGCTACACCTTC. Protein sequence: CASSQDLLGAFNYGYTF.

The chain joins TRBV28 to TRBJ2-5; TRBD2 might be the D (6 bases). Deletions cut 6 bases from V and 5 bases from J, with 22 bases between. The germline V gene encodes CDR1 MDHEN and CDR2 SYDVKM. The CDR3 is 16 residues long. The CDR3 loop reads CASSFYQGLLQETQYF. The CDR3, as DNA: TGTGCCAGCAGCTTTTACCAGGGACTGCTCCAGGAGACCCAGTACTTC.

This clonotype has a handful of counts. The genes are TRBV7-2 and TRBJ2-2; 9 bases are shared with TRBD1. Germline CDR1 and CDR2: SGHTA and FQGNSA. The V and J ends lost 5 bases and 9 bases, in that order; junction bases with no gene match: 7. This CDR3 has 14 amino acids. The CDR3 region has the DNA TGTGCCAGCAGCCCCGGACAGGGGAGGAGGGAGCTGTTTTTT. It translates to CASSPGQGRRELFF.

This clonotype has more than one count but fewer than ten. The chain links TRBV30 to TRBJ2-7; 10 bases are shared with TRBD1. The junction had 6 bases not matched to a gene; V was cut back by 4 bases and J by 3 bases. Germline CDR1 is GTSNPN and CDR2 is SVGIG (reference sequence). This CDR3 has 14 residues. CDR3 protein: CAWTGQGFIYEQYF. DNA of the CDR3: TGTGCCTGGACGGGACAGGGGTTTATCTACGAGCAGTACTTC.

V is TRBV28 and J is TRBJ2-5, with 7 bases that match TRBD1. Per germline, CDR1 MDHEN and CDR2 SYDVKM. This CDR3 region has 15 residues. V shed 5 bases, J shed 4 bases, and the junction held 10 bases outside the gene matches. The chain's CDR3 is CASSRSTGRGETQYF. The CDR3 DNA reads TGTGCCAGCAGTCGGTCGACAGGGCGAGGAGAGACCCAGTACTTC.